The 9 T cell receptor beta chains reported below all come from one sample, sequenced in a study of cytomegalovirus exposure and HLA in healthy donors. The PCR contained 60 Vbeta and 13 Jbeta primers. TCRdb's copy holds only in-frame clones and misses some; the assay was immunoSEQ multiplex PCR. The sample records approximately 120,000 clones, approximately 81% being singletons. The material sequenced was PBMCs. Receptors were obtained from a woman younger than 45 in good health and CMV-seronegative.

The V call is TRBV6-6, the J call TRBJ2-5; D may be TRBD1 (6 bases). The DNA end lines up better with TRBJ2-7; the J call may be wrong. This CDR3 is built from 16 residues. Germline V lookup: CDR1 MNHNY, CDR2 SVGAGI (reference sequence). The CDR3 here is CASSYSDSKYTYEQYF. In nucleotides, the CDR3 is TGTGCCAGCAGTTACTCGGACAGCAAATACACCTACGAGCAGTACTTC.

V is TRBV6-1 and J is TRBJ2-1; 11 nucleotides line up with TRBD1. The germline V gene has CDR1 MNHNS and CDR2 SASEGT. This CDR3 region has 14 residues. V lost 5 bases to trimming and J lost 9 bases; unmatched junction nucleotides: 6. CDR3 coding DNA: TGTGCCAGCAGTTCGGACAGGGGGCTTGGTGAGCAGTTCTTC. Translation gives CASSSDRGLGEQFF.

The chain is built from TRBV11-1 and TRBJ2-1; 11 nucleotides match TRBD2. Germline lookup yields CDR1 SGHAT and CDR2 FQDESV (reference sequence). The ends lost 0 bases at V and 7 bases at J; junction bases unmatched: 11. The CDR3 has 18 amino acids. This CDR3 is CASSLARVAGGPFNEQFF. The DNA for the CDR3 is TGTGCCAGCAGCTTAGCGCGAGTAGCGGGAGGGCCTTTTAATGAGCAGTTCTTC.

The V call is TRBV10-3, the J call TRBJ1-1; TRBD1 is a possible D gene (5 bases). The germline V gene encodes CDR1 ENHRY and CDR2 SYGVKD. Trimming cost V 9 bases and J 5 bases, with 10 bases left between them. The CDR3 spans 11 residues. CDR3 region: CAIMQGTEAFF. For the CDR3, the DNA is TGTGCCATTATGCAGGGAACTGAAGCTTTCTTT.

In this sample, this clone turned up a few times. The V call is TRBV15, the J call TRBJ1-1, with 9 bases that match TRBD1. The V gene's germline CDR1 is LNHNV and CDR2 YYDKDF (reference sequence). After removal of 5 bases from V and 1 base from J, the junction contained 2 bases not matched to a gene. The CDR3 is made up of 14 amino acids. CDR3 DNA sequence: TGTGCCACCAGCGAGGACAGGGGGAACACTGAAGCTTTCTTT. Protein: CATSEDRGNTEAFF.

This clone was seen a few times. The rearrangement joins TRBV6-1 to TRBJ2-7; D might be TRBD2 (6 bases). V was shortened by 2 bases and J by 4 bases, with 18 bases between the two germline ends. Germline lookup yields CDR1 MNHNS and CDR2 SASEGT. CDR3 length: 16 amino acids. For the CDR3, the DNA is TGTGCCAGCAGTGAATACGGGAGAGCAGGGACTTACGAGCAGTACTTC. Protein product: CASSEYGRAGTYEQYF.

The V and J genes are TRBV6-6 and TRBJ2-3; D call uncertain. Trimming removed 0 bases at V and 2 bases at J, with 12 bases between. The CDR3 is made up of 16 amino acids. Germline V gene lookup returns CDR1 MNHNY and CDR2 SVGAGI (reference sequence). The CDR3 DNA reads as TGTGCCAGCAGTTACTCGGCTAGTAATCCCACAGATACGCAGTATTTT. As protein: CASSYSASNPTDTQYF.

The rearrangement links TRBV5-1 to TRBJ1-1, with TRBD1 matching 7 bases. CDR3 size: 16 residues. Trimming at V came to 3 bases and at J to 5 bases, leaving 13 bases not matched to a gene. Germline V gene lookup returns CDR1 SGHRS and CDR2 YFSETQ. CDR3: CASSSGPTGSGTEAFF. The CDR3 DNA reads TGCGCCAGCAGCTCCGGACCGACAGGGAGTGGGACTGAAGCTTTCTTT.

On this clone itself: The junction departs from the called germline gene at one end, perhaps through a read error. The V gene is TRBV7-9, the J gene TRBJ1-4, with 7 bases lining up with TRBD1. The CDR3 is made up of 15 amino acids. Germline V gene sequence: CDR1 SEHNR, CDR2 FQNEAQ (reference sequence). The CDR3 sequence: CSSSLGDSRNEKLFF. CDR3 bases: TGTTCCAGCAGCTTAGGGGACAGTCGTAATGAAAAACTGTTTTTT.